Below, 18 T cell receptor beta chains from the same sample are listed, as sequenced in a study of control samples from healthy donors and cancer patients. Profiled with immunoSEQ multiplex PCR; TCRdb holds only in-frame clones, not every one. The table has roughly 58,000 clones, approximately 87% seen once; the top ten hold over 9.5%. The specimen sequenced was PBMCs. The receptors derive from a woman aged 55-69 years with lung cancer.

This clone was picked up a small number of times. This sample includes further DNA sequences coding for the same CDR3. The V call is TRBV18, the J call TRBJ2-2; D is possibly TRBD1 or TRBD2 (5 bases each). This CDR3 is 14 amino acids long. Germline V gene sequence: CDR1 KGHSH, CDR2 LQKENI. V gave up 2 bases and J gave up 2 bases, with 6 bases separating them. For the CDR3, the DNA is TGTGCCAGCTCACCAGGGGGAAACACCGGGGAGCTGTTTTTT. It is translated as CASSPGGNTGELFF.

This clone was found once. The chain has TRBV7-2 and TRBJ1-1; D is possibly TRBD1 (6 bases). This CDR3 has 13 residues. V lost 5 bases, J lost 5 bases, and 12 bases lay in between. Germline V gene lookup returns CDR1 SGHTA and CDR2 FQGNSA. CDR3 bases: TGTGCCAGCAGCAGAAACAGGGTTACTGAAGCTTTCTTT. Translated: CASSRNRVTEAFF.

This chain links TRBV11-2 with TRBJ1-2; 7 bases are shared with TRBD1. The CDR3 contains 15 residues. With 5 bases clipped from V and 7 bases from J, the junction kept 13 bases outside the gene matches. From germline, CDR1 is SGHAT and CDR2 FQNNGV. The CDR3 DNA reads TGTGCCAGCAGCACCCGGGGAGGGGGCATGTCTGGCTACACCTTC. It translates to CASSTRGGGMSGYTF.

The chain uses TRBV29-1 and TRBJ1-2; TRBD1 is a possible D gene (5 bases). Trimming took 5 bases from V and 4 from J, leaving 14 bases between them. Germline V gene lookup returns CDR1 SQVTM and CDR2 ANQGSEA. The CDR3 consists of 13 residues. The CDR3 DNA sequence: TGCAGCGTTTCGGGACTTCTATTCTATGGCTACACCTTC. It is translated as CSVSGLLFYGYTF.

This clone was picked up a small number of times. This sequence joins TRBV11-2 and TRBJ2-1; the match to TRBD2 covers 10 bases. The CDR3 loop spans 15 amino acids. Germline CDR1 SGHAT, CDR2 FQNNGV. The V gene end was trimmed by 3 bases and the J gene end by 2 bases; junction bases not matched to a gene: 1. CDR3 amino acids: CASSFTSGTYNEQFF. The CDR3 DNA sequence: TGTGCCAGCAGCTTTACTAGCGGGACCTACAATGAGCAGTTCTTC.

The chain is built from TRBV28 and TRBJ1-2; 8 bases agree with TRBD1. This CDR3 has 15 residues. CDR1 and CDR2 from the germline V gene are MDHEN and SYDVKM. V lost 4 bases and J lost 3; bases outside the gene matches: 7. CDR3 sequence (DNA): TGTGCCAGCAGTTATGCAGCAGGGGGCGACTATGGCTACACCTTC. Its protein product is CASSYAAGGDYGYTF.

As for this clone: Its ends do not fully match the called genes, so a read error is possible. This rearrangement joins TRBV5-5 to TRBJ1-4, with 10 bases matching TRBD1. The CDR3 loop spans 14 amino acids. CDR1 is SGHKS, CDR2 YYEKEE, per germline (reference sequence). CDR3 nucleotide sequence: TGTGCCAGCAGTTTGGGACAGGGGAATGAAAAACTGTTTTTT. Translation: CASSLGQGNEKLFF.

The chain recombines TRBV3-1 (or the pseudogene TRBV3-2) with TRBJ1-4; D is undetermined. From germline, CDR1 is LGHDT and CDR2 YNNKEL (reference sequence). Trimming shortened V by 0 bases and J by 13 bases, and 9 bases separated the two germline ends. The CDR3 is made up of 12 amino acids. The CDR3 nucleotides are TGTGCCAGCAGCCAAGATCGGTTGATACTGTTTTTT. Translated, it gives CASSQDRLILFF.

The rearrangement joins TRBV7-8 to TRBJ2-7; either TRBD1 or TRBD2 may supply D (5 bases each). The V end was cut by 5 bases, the J end by 3 bases, with 14 bases between. The CDR3 contains 14 residues. Germline assignment: CDR1 SGHVS and CDR2 FQNEAQ. The CDR3 protein is CASSNGAVGYEQYF. As DNA, the CDR3 is TGTGCCAGCAGCAACGGGGCGGTCGGCTACGAGCAGTACTTC.

This chain uses TRBV3-1 (or the pseudogene TRBV3-2) with TRBJ2-7, with a tentative D call TRBD2 (7 bases). Germline V CDR1 and CDR2: LGHDT, YNNKEL (reference sequence). The CDR3 consists of 16 residues. V was clipped by 4 bases and J by 6 bases, with 22 bases between them. CDR3 amino acids: CASSLSQAGALGEQYF. The CDR3 DNA follows: TGTGCCAGCAGCCTCTCTCAGGCGGGGGCCCTTGGCGAGCAGTACTTC.

This sequence joins TRBV20-1 and TRBJ2-7; D remains ambiguous. Between the trimmed V and J ends, which lost 7 bases and 6 bases, there was a span of 4 bases. Germline lookup yields CDR1 DFQATT and CDR2 SNEGSKA (reference sequence). The CDR3 totals 8 residues. The CDR3 region is CSVSEQYF. The CDR3 DNA reads as TGCAGTGTTTCCGAGCAGTACTTC.

This rearrangement joins TRBV18 to TRBJ1-6; weak D call: TRBD1 (6 bases). The length of the CDR3 is 13 residues. Germline CDR1 is KGHSH and CDR2 is LQKENI. Deletions cut 5 bases from V and 5 bases from J, with 7 bases between. As DNA, the CDR3 is TGTGCCAGCTCAGGACAGAATAATTCACCCCTCCACTTT. Its translation: CASSGQNNSPLHF.

The rearrangement links TRBV9 to TRBJ1-6; TRBD1 agrees at 11 bases. Germline V CDR1 and CDR2: SGDLS, YYNGEE. The CDR3 totals 15 residues. After removal of 4 bases from V and 10 bases from J, the junction contained 7 bases not matched to a gene. The CDR3 nucleotides are TGTGCCAGCAGCCTTGGACAGGGGGCCGAATCACCCCTCCACTTT. Protein product: CASSLGQGAESPLHF.

This clone was found once. Germline and junction disagree at one end, which may indicate a read error. V gene TRBV4-1 combines with J gene TRBJ2-1, with TRBD2 matching 8 bases. The CDR3 sequence is 17 residues long. Germline V gene lookup returns CDR1 MGHRA and CDR2 YSYEKL. CDR3 sequence reads: CARSPSGGGGGVEEQFF. Here the CDR3 DNA reads TGCGCCCGCAGCCCGAGCGGGGGCGGGGGAGGGGTTGAGGAGCAGTTCTTC.

The J gene is TRBJ2-3, the V gene TRBV5-1; weak D call: TRBD2 (6 bases). Germline lookup yields CDR1 SGHRS and CDR2 YFSETQ. V lost 4 bases to trimming and J lost 0 bases, with 12 bases between them. The CDR3 runs to 15 residues. The chain's CDR3 is CASSGGTSSTDTQYF. The CDR3, as DNA: TGCGCCAGCAGCGGCGGGACCTCGAGCACAGATACGCAGTATTTT.

This chain joins TRBV19 and TRBJ2-3; 8 bases map to TRBD2. V was pared by 8 bases and J by 4 bases, with 11 bases of the junction left unmatched. The CDR3 is 15 amino acids. CDR1 LNHDA and CDR2 SQIVND come from the germline V gene (reference sequence). The CDR3, as DNA: TGTGCCAGTTCCCGGGGGGGGGCGAGGGCAGATACGCAGTATTTT. Translated: CASSRGGARADTQYF.

The chain uses TRBV7-8 and TRBJ2-2; 10 bases are a match to TRBD2. Per the germline V gene, CDR1 is SGHVS and CDR2 is FQNEAQ. This CDR3 region has 16 residues. V gave up 6 bases and J gave up 4 bases; unmatched junction bases: 8. The CDR3 is CASRPAGGRTTGELFF. In nucleotides, the CDR3 is TGTGCCAGCAGGCCAGCGGGAGGGAGGACCACCGGGGAGCTGTTTTTT.

This clone was seen a single time. The genes are TRBV20-1 and TRBJ1-1; no reliable D call. This CDR3 contains 11 residues. The V and J ends lost 6 bases and 1 base respectively, with 6 bases between them. CDR1 and CDR2 from the germline V gene are DFQATT and SNEGSKA (reference sequence). CDR3 DNA sequence: TGCAGTGCCCCTCGGAACACTGAAGCTTTCTTT. As protein: CSAPRNTEAFF.